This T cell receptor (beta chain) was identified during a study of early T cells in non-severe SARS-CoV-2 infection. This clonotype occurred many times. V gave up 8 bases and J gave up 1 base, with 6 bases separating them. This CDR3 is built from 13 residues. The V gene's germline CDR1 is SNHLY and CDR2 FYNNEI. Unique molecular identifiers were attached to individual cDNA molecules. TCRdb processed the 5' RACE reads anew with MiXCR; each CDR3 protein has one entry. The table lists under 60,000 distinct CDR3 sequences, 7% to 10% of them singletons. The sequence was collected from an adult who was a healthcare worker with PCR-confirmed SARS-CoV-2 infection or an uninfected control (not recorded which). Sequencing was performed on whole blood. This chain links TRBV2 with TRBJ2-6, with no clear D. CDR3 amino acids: CASAESGANVLTF. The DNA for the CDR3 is TGTGCCAGCGCTGAGTCTGGGGCCAACGTCCTGACTTTC.